The clone carrying this TCR beta chain was seen more than once but under ten times. Its specificity is unknown. The time point is: late sampling 161 to 241 days after vaccination in a few convalescent patients. Treatment of the sample: roughly ten-day PBMC culture with coronavirus spike peptide pools or control peptides (ViraFEST assay). CDR1 is DFQATT, CDR2 SNEGSKA, per germline (reference sequence). This CDR3 has 17 amino acids. Trimming stripped 2 bases from V and 0 bases from J, with 17 bases between. The data were taken from a study of vaccination and CD4 T cells after COVID-19. Study-wide results and caveats: A nonsignificant rise from around 20 to 38 was seen in the median number of SARS-CoV-2-reactive clonotypes.

An Oncomine TCR Beta short-read assay was used to sequence the DNA from cultured CD4+ T cells. TCRdb re-called the PCR reads with MiXCR, one entry per CDR3 protein. This table holds roughly 26,000 distinct CDR3 sequences, roughly a third found once. This receptor was taken from a human donor who had recovered from COVID-19. The chain employs TRBV20-1 and TRBJ1-5; TRBD1 might be the D (6 bases). The sequencing used CD4+ T cells from blood, cultured in vitro, collected about 7 months after SARS-CoV-2 vaccination. The CDR3 nucleotides are TGCAGTGCTAGATCCGGGGGGGGCTTTTATAGCAATCAGCCCCAGCATTTT. Translated: CSARSGGGFYSNQPQHF.